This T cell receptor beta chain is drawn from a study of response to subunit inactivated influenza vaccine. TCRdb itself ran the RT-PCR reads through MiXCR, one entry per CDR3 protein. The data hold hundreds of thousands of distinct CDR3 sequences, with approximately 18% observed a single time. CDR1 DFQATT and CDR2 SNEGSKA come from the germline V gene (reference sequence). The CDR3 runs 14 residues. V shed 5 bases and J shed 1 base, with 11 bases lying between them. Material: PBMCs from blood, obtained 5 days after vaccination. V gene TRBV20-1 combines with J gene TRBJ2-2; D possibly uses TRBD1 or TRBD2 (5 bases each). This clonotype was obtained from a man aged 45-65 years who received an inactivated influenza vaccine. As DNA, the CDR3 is TGCAGTGCTCACCCGGGGCAGAACACCGGGGAGCTGTTTTTT. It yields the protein CSAHPGQNTGELFF.